The present entry profiles one T cell receptor (beta chain) with its context. The antigen is not known. The sample originates from a study of T-cell reconstitution after alpha-beta-depleted transplantation in children. Study findings and constraints: Where some patients showed high TCRbeta diversity at day 60, it came from recipient T cells and thymic progenitors that had survived.

V was shortened by 4 bases and J by 5 bases, with 19 bases between the two germline ends. CDR3 length: 16 amino acids. Unique molecular identifiers featured in how the TCRbeta library was prepared. TCRdb re-analysed the PCR reads in MiXCR, keeping a single row per CDR3 protein. This table has hundreds of thousands of distinct CDR3 sequences, 16% appearing once. The sample consisted of PBMCs, mostly from graft donor cells, taken 360 days after TCRalphabeta/CD19-depleted stem cell transplant. The chain has TRBV5-7 and TRBJ1-5; D perhaps matches TRBD1 (5 bases). TRBV5-7 is classed as an ORF, of uncertain function. The TCR sequence derives from a male patient aged 10 to 17 who had a stem cell transplant for acute lymphoblastic leukemia, so the T cells may come from the graft donor. The DNA for the CDR3 is TGTGCCAGCAGCCGGGAGGGGACTACCTGGGATCAGCCCCAGCATTTT. It translates to CASSREGTTWDQPQHF.